These 11 T cell receptor beta chains originate from one sample sequenced in a study of blood T cell repertoires in COVID-19. Some clones are missing from TCRdb's copy, which holds only in-frame ones; the method was immunoSEQ multiplex PCR. The sample includes 75,000 to 90,000 clones, about 90% of them seen just once. The sequencing input was peripheral blood. All receptors derive from a man aged 18 to 29 with COVID-19, enrolled during active disease.

The chain has TRBV5-1 and TRBJ2-1; D not certain. Trimming stripped 4 bases from V and 5 bases from J, with 16 bases between. CDR1 and CDR2 from the germline V gene are SGHRS and YFSETQ. This CDR3 has 15 amino acids. The CDR3 is CASSPRRPTDNEQFF. The CDR3 DNA reads TGCGCCAGCAGCCCTAGGAGACCCACTGACAATGAGCAGTTCTTC.

This clone was seen a handful of times. A read error may account for a junction end that differs from germline. CDR3 sequence reads: CASSGSSHNEQFF. In DNA, the CDR3 is TGTGCCAGTAGCGGGAGCTCCCACAATGAGCAGTTCTTC. The chain carries TRBV19 and TRBJ2-1, with D possibly matching TRBD2 (6 bases). Germline lookup yields CDR1 LNHDA and CDR2 SQIVND (reference sequence). CDR3 length equals 13 residues.

The rearrangement joins TRBV13 to TRBJ2-7; 7 bases are a match to TRBD1. The V gene end was trimmed by 2 bases and the J gene end by 1 base; junction bases not matched to a gene: 20. Germline V gives CDR1 PRHDT, CDR2 FYEKMQ (reference sequence). This CDR3 is built from 20 residues. The CDR3 DNA follows: TGTGCCAGCAGCTTATCCCTCGGGACAGCACAATCGTCGCTATCCTACGAGCAGTACTTC. This gives the protein CASSLSLGTAQSSLSYEQYF.

The chain employs TRBV7-2 and TRBJ1-5, with D possibly TRBD1 on 5 matching bases. The CDR3 loop spans 15 amino acids. Germline lookup yields CDR1 SGHTA and CDR2 FQGNSA. V lost 3 bases and J 4 bases, leaving 13 bases between the germline ends. The CDR3 reads CASSFSAGKNQPQHF. The DNA for the CDR3 is TGTGCCAGCAGCTTCTCGGCAGGGAAGAATCAGCCCCAGCATTTT. The full variable domain, rest sourced from reference TRBV7-2 and TRBJ1-5, is GAGVSQSPSNKVTEKGKDVELRCDPISGHTALYWYRQSLGQGLEFLIYFQGNSAPDKSGLPSDRFSAERTGGSVSTLTIQRTQQEDSAVYLCASSFSAGKNQPQHFGDGTRLSIL.

The genes are TRBV28 and TRBJ1-1; tentatively, D is TRBD1 (5 bases). The CDR3 sequence is 14 residues long. The V end was cut by 2 bases, the J end by 2 bases, with 9 bases between. Germline CDR1 is MDHEN and CDR2 is SYDVKM. CDR3 sequence (DNA): TGTGCCAGCAGTTTAGCGACAGCAAACACTGAAGCTTTCTTT. This translates into CASSLATANTEAFF.

The V gene is TRBV18, the J gene TRBJ2-3; 7 nucleotides agree with TRBD1. Trimming removed 6 bases from V and 0 bases from J; junction bases left unmatched: 9. Per germline, CDR1 KGHSH and CDR2 LQKENI. This CDR3 spans 16 amino acids. CDR3 nucleotide sequence: TGTGCCAGCTCGCTGCGGACAGGCCTTAGCACAGATACGCAGTATTTT. It yields the protein CASSLRTGLSTDTQYF.

As DNA, the CDR3 is TGTGCCAGCAGTTTTAGCGGGAACCACAATGAGCAGTTCTTC. This encodes CASSFSGNHNEQFF. The J gene is TRBJ2-1, the V gene TRBV27; the match to TRBD2 covers 8 bases. The CDR3 covers 14 residues. The J segment lost 5 bases and the V segment lost 3 bases, leaving 3 bases of the junction unmatched. From germline, CDR1 is MNHEY and CDR2 SMNVEV (reference sequence).

About this clone itself: The same CDR3 is also encoded by other DNA sequences in this sample. This CDR3 is CASSRSSGNTIYF. The CDR3 DNA reads as TGTGCCAGCAGTCGTAGCTCTGGAAACACCATATATTTT. The chain is built from TRBV6-5 and TRBJ1-3; D is ambiguous. V lost 5 bases to trimming and J lost 0 bases, with 5 bases between them. Per germline, CDR1 MNHEY and CDR2 SVGAGI. There are 13 residues in the CDR3.

The CDR3 is CASSESRGRSGYTF. The CDR3 DNA follows: TGCGCCAGCAGTGAGTCCCGAGGAAGGAGTGGCTACACCTTC. The J gene is TRBJ1-2, the V gene TRBV10-2, with D unresolved. The length of the CDR3 is 14 residues. The germline V gene encodes CDR1 WSHSY and CDR2 SAAADI. V was clipped by 0 bases and J by 7 bases, with 12 bases between them.

This rearrangement joins TRBV9 to TRBJ1-2, with D hard to call. Trimming pared 3 bases from V and 7 bases from J, leaving 7 bases between. The CDR3 consists of 11 residues. Germline loops: CDR1 SGDLS, CDR2 YYNGEE. The CDR3 region is CASSGVAGYTF. CDR3 nucleotide sequence: TGTGCCAGCAGCGGAGTAGCTGGCTACACCTTC.

The chain joins TRBV4-3 to TRBJ2-7; TRBD1 aligns across 7 bases. Germline-derived CDR1 and CDR2 are LGHNA and YSLEER. V shed 0 bases and J 4 bases; nucleotides not matched to a gene: 9. The CDR3 has 16 residues. The CDR3 coding sequence is TGCGCCAGCAGCCAAGAACCCGGAACAGGGGTGTACGAGCAGTACTTC. Amino acid sequence: CASSQEPGTGVYEQYF.